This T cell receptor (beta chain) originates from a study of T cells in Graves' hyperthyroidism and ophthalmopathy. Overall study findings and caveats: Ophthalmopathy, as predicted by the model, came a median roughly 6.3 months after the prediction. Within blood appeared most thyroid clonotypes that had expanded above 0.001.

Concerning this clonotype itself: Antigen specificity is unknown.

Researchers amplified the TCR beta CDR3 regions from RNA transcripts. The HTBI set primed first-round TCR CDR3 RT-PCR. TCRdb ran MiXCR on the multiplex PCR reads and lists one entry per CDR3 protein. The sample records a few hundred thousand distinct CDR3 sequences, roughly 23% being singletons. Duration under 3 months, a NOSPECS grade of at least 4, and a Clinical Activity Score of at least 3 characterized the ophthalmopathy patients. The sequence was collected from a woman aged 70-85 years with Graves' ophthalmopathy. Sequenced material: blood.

Written as DNA, the CDR3 is TGTGCCACCAGTGACGCACGGACAGACAGGGGGCTTTATGGCTACACCTTC. Its protein is CATSDARTDRGLYGYTF. This chain joins TRBV24-1 and TRBJ1-2; 10 positions match TRBD1. V lost 4 bases, J lost 5 bases, and 12 bases stayed unmatched. CDR1 is KGHDR and CDR2 is SFDVKD in the germline V gene. The CDR3 runs 17 residues.